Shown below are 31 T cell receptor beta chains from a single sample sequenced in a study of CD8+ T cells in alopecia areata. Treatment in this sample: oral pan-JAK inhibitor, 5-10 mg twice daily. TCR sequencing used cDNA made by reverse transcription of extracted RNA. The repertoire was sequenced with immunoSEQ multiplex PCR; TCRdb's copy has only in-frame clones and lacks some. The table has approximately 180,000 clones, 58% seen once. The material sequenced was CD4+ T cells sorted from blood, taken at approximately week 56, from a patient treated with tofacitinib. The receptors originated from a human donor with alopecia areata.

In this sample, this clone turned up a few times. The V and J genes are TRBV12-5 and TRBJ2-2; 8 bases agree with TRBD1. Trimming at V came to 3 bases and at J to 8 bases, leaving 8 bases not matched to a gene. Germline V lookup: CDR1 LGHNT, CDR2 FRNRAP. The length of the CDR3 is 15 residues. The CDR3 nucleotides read TGTGCTAGTGGTTTTCGGCAGGGGGCTTTTGGGGAGCTGTTTTTT. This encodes CASGFRQGAFGELFF.

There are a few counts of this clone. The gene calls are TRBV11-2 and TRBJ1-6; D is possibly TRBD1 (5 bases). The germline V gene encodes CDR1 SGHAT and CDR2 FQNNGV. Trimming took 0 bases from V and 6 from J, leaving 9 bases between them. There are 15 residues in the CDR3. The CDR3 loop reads CASSLDGTFNSPLHF. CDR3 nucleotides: TGTGCCAGCAGCTTAGATGGGACCTTTAATTCACCCCTCCACTTT.

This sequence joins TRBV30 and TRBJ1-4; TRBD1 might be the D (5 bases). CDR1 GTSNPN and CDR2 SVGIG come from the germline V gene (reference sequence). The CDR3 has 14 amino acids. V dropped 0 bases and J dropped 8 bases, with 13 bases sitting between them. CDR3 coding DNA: TGTGCCTGGAGTGTGGGGCCATTATTCGAAAAACTGTTTTTT. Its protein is CAWSVGPLFEKLFF.

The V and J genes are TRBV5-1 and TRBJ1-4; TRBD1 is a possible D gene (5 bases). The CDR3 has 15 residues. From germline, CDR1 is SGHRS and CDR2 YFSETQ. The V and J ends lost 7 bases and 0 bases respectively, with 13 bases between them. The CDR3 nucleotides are TGCGCCAGCCGGGGGGAGCGAACAACTAATGAAAAACTGTTTTTT. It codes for CASRGERTTNEKLFF. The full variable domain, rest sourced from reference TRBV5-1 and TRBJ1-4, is KAGVTQTPRYLIKTRGQQVTLSCSPISGHRSVSWYQQTPGQGLQFLFEYFSETQRNKGNFPGRFSGRQFSNSRSEMNVSTLELGDSALYLCASRGERTTNEKLFFGSGTQLSVL.

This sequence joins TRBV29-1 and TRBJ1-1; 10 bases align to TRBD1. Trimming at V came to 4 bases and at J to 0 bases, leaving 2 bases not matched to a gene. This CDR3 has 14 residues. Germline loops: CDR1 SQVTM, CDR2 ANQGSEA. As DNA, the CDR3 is TGCAGCGTTGGAGGGACAGGGGTGAACACTGAAGCTTTCTTT. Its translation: CSVGGTGVNTEAFF.

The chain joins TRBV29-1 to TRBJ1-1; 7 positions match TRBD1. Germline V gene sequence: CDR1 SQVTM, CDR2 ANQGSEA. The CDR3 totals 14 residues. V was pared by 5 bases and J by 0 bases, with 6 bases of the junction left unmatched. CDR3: CSVLYDRVNTEAFF. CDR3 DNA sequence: TGCAGCGTTTTGTACGACAGGGTGAACACTGAAGCTTTCTTT.

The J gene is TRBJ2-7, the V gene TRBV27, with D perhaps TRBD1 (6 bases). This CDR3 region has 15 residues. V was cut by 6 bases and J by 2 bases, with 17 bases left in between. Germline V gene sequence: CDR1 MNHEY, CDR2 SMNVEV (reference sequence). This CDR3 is CASSPSRAGAYEQYF. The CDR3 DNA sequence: TGTGCCAGCAGCCCTTCGAGGGCAGGGGCCTACGAGCAGTACTTC.

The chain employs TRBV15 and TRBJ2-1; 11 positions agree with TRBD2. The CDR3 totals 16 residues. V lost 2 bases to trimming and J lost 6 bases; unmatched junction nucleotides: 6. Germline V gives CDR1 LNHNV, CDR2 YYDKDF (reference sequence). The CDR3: CATSRWGLAVTNEQFF. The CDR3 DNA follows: TGTGCCACCAGCAGATGGGGACTAGCGGTAACCAATGAGCAGTTCTTC. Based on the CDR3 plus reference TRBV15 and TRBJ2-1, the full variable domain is DAMVIQNPRYQVTQFGKPVTLSCSQTLNHNVMYWYQQKSSQAPKLLFHYYDKDFNNEADTPDNFQSRRPNTSFCFLDIRSPGLGDTAMYLCATSRWGLAVTNEQFFGPGTRLTVL.

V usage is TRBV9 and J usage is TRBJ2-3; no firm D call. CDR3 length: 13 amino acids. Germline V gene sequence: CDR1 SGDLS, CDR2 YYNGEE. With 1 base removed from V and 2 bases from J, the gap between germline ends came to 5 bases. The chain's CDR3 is CASSVPPTDTQYF. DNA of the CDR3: TGTGCCAGCAGCGTACCCCCCACAGATACGCAGTATTTT.

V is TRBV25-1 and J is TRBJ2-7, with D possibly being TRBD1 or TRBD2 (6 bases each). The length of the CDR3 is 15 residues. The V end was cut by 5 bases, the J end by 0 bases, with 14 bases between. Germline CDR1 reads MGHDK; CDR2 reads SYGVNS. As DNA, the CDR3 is TGTGCCAGCAGTAACCCGGGGGACACCTCCTACGAGCAGTACTTC. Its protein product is CASSNPGDTSYEQYF.

CDR3 residues: CSVVGSGANVLTF. The CDR3 DNA reads TGCAGCGTTGTGGGCTCTGGGGCCAACGTCCTGACTTTC. This chain connects TRBV29-1 to TRBJ2-6, with D unresolved. The CDR3 totals 13 residues. V was cut by 4 bases and J by 0 bases, with 4 bases left in between. Germline loops: CDR1 SQVTM, CDR2 ANQGSEA.

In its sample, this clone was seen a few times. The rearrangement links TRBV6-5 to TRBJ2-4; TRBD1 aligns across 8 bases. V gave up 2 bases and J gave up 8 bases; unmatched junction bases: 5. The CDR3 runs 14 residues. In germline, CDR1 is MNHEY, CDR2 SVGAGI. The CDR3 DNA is TGTGCCAGCAGTTACGACCCGACAGGGGACATTCAGTACTTC. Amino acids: CASSYDPTGDIQYF.

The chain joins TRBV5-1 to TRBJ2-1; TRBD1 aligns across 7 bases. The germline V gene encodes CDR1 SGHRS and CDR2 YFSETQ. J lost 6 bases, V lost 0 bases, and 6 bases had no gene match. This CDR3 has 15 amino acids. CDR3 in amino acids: CASSLVEGALNEQFF. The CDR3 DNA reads TGCGCCAGCAGCTTGGTTGAGGGGGCCCTCAATGAGCAGTTCTTC.

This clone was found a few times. The CDR3 DNA follows: TGCGCCAGCAGTCAGGTCCGGGACAGGGGTTTGAACACTGAAGCTTTCTTT. The encoded protein is CASSQVRDRGLNTEAFF. The rearrangement uses TRBV23-1 and TRBJ1-1; TRBD1 matches 10 bases. TRBV23-1 is an ORF, with its function uncertain. This CDR3 comprises 17 residues. V shed 3 bases and J 0 bases; nucleotides not matched to a gene: 7.

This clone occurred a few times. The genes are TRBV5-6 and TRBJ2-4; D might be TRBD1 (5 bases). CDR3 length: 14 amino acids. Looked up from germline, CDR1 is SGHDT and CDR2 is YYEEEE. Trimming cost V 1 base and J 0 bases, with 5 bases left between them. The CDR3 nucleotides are TGTGCCAGCAGCTTGACAGGAGCCAAAAACATTCAGTACTTC. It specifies CASSLTGAKNIQYF.

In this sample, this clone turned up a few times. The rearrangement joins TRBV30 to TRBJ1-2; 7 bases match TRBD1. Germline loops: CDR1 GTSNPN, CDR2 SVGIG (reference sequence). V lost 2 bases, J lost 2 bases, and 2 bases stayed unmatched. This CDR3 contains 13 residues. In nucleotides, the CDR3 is TGTGCCTGGAGTACGACAGGGAACTATGGCTACACCTTC. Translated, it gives CAWSTTGNYGYTF.

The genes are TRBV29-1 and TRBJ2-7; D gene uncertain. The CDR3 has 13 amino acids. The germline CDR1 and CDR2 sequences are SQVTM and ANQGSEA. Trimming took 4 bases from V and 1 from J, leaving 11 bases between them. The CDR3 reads CSVATDFSYEQYF. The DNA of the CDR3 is TGCAGCGTTGCGACGGATTTTTCCTACGAGCAGTACTTC.

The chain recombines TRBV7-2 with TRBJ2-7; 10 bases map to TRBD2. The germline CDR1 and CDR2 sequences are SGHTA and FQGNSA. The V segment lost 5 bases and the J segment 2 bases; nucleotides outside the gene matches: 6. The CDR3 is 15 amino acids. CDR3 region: CASSISGGAAYEQYF. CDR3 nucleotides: TGTGCCAGCAGCATAAGCGGGGGGGCTGCCTACGAGCAGTACTTC.

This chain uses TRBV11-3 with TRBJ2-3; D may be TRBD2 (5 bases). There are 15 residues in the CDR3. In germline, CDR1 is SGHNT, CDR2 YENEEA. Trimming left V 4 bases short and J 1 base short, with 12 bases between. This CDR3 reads CASSWVHGGTDTQYF. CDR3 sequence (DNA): TGTGCCAGCAGCTGGGTTCACGGGGGCACAGATACGCAGTATTTT.

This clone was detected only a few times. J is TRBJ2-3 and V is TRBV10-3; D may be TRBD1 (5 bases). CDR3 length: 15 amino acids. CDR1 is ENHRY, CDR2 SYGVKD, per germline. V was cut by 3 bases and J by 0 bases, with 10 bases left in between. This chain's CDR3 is CAISDPTASTDTQYF. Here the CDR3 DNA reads TGTGCCATCAGTGACCCGACAGCTAGCACAGATACGCAGTATTTT.

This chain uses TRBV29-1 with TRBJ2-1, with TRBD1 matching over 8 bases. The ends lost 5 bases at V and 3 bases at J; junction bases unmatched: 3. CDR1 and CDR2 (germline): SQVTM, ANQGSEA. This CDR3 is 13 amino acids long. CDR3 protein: CSVKTGDYNEQFF. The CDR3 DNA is TGCAGCGTTAAGACAGGGGACTACAATGAGCAGTTCTTC.

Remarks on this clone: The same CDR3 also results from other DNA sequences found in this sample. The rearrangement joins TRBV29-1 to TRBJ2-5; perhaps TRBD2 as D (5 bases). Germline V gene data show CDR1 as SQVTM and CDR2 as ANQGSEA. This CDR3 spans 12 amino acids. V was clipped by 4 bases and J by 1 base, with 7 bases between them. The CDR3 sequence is CSVGTSQETQYF. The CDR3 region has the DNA TGCAGCGTTGGAACTAGCCAAGAGACCCAGTACTTC.

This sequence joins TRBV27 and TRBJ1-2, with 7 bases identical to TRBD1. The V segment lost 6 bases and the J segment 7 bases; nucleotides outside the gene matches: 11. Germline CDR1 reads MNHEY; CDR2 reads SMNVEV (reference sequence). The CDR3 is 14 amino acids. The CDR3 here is CASSRQGERGGYTF. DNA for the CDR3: TGTGCCAGCAGCCGGCAGGGGGAACGAGGTGGCTACACCTTC.

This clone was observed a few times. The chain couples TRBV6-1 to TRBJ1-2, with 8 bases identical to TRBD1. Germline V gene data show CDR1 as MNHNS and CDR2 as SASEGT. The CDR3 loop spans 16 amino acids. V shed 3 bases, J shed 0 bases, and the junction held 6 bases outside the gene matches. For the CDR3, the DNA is TGTGCCAGCAGTGACTGGACAGGGCGATCTAACTATGGCTACACCTTC. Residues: CASSDWTGRSNYGYTF.

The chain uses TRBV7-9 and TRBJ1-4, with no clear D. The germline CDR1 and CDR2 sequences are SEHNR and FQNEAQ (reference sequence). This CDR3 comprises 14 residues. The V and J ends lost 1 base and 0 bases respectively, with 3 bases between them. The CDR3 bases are TGTGCCAGCAGCTTAGACGCAACTAATGAAAAACTGTTTTTT. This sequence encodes CASSLDATNEKLFF.

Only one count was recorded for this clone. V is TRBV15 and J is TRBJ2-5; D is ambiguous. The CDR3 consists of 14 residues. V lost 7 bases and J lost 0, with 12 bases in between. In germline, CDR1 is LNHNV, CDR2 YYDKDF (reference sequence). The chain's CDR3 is CATTTGPDQETQYF. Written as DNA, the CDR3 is TGTGCCACCACTACCGGACCCGACCAAGAGACCCAGTACTTC.

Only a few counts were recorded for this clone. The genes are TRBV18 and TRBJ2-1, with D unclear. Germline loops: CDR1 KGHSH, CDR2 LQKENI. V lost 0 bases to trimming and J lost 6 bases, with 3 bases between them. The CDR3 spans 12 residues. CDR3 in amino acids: CASSPPSNEQFF. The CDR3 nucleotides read TGTGCCAGCTCACCACCGAGCAATGAGCAGTTCTTC.

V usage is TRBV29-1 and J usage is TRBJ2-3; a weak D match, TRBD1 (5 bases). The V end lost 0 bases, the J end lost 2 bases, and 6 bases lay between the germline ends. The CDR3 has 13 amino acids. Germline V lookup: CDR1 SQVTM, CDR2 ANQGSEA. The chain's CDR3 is CSVEDRATDTQYF. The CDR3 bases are TGCAGCGTTGAAGACAGGGCCACAGATACGCAGTATTTT.

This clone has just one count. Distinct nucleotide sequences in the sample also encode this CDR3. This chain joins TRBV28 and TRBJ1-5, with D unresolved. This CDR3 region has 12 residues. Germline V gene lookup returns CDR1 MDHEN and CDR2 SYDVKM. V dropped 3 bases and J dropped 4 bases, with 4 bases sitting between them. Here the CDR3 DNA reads TGTGCCAGCAGTTTGTTAAATCAGCCCCAGCATTTT. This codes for CASSLLNQPQHF. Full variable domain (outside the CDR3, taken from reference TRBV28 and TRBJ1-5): DVKVTQSSRYLVKRTGEKVFLECVQDMDHENMFWYRQDPGLGLRLIYFSYDVKMKEKGDIPEGYSVSREKKERFSLILESASTNQTSMYLCASSLLNQPQHFGDGTRLSIL.

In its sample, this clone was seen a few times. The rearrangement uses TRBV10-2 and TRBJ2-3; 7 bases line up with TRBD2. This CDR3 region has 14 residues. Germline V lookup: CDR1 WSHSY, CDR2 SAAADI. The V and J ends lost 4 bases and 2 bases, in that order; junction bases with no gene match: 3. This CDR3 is CASSGRGVTDTQYF. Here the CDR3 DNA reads TGCGCCAGCAGTGGCCGGGGGGTCACAGATACGCAGTATTTT.

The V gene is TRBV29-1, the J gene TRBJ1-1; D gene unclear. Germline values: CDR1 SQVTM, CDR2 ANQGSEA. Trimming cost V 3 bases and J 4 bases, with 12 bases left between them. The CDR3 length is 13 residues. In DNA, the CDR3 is TGCAGCGTTGACCCTGGTAGCGGCACTGAAGCTTTCTTT. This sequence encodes CSVDPGSGTEAFF.